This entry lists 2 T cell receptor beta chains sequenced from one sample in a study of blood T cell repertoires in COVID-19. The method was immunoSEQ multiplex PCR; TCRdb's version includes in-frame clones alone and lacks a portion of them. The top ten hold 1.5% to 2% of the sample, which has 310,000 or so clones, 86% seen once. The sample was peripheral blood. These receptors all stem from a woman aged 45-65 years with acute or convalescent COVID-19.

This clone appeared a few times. CDR3: CASSDMNQPQHF. DNA for the CDR3: TGTGCCAGTAGCGACATGAATCAGCCCCAGCATTTT. The chain is built from TRBV19 and TRBJ1-5, with D unresolved. CDR1 LNHDA and CDR2 SQIVND come from the germline V gene (reference sequence). With 6 bases removed from V and 4 bases from J, the gap between germline ends came to 7 bases. The CDR3 has 12 residues.

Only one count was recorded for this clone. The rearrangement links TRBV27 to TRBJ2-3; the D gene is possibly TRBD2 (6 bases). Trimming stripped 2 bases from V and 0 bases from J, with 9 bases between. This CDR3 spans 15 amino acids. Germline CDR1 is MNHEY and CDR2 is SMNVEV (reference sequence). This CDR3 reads CASSLLGTSTDTQYF. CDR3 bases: TGTGCCAGCAGTTTACTTGGGACTAGCACAGATACGCAGTATTTT.